The rows below give T cell receptor beta chains drawn from one sample of a study of OX40 agonist ivuxolimab in advanced cancers. Measured with immunoSEQ multiplex PCR; TCRdb has only the in-frame clones, and not every one. The sample lists tens of thousands of clones; approximately 94% were seen once. Sequencing was performed on CD4+ or CD8+ T cells sorted from blood, taken in a trial of the OX40 agonist ivuxolimab. Receptor source: an adult with an advanced solid tumor such as melanoma, head and neck, liver or kidney cancer. Both conserved end residues are trimmed from each CDR3. Clone size is not always given. Where it is, it says once, few, many or a class for expanded clones.

size: NA
V: TRBV19
J: TRBJ2-7
CDR3: ASSIDLGSLYEQY

size: NA
V: TRBV9
J: TRBJ2-2
CDR3: ASSVPSSGSDTGELF

size: NA
V: TRBV15
J: TRBJ1-1
CDR3: ATSSAPGQGAPEAF

size: once
V: TRBV29-1
J: TRBJ2-7
CDR3: SVEKNTGAYEQY

size: NA
V: TRBV7-2
J: TRBJ2-3
CDR3: ASSTIIGDPTDTQY

size: NA
V: TRBV7-9
J: TRBJ1-5
CDR3: ASSAGRGGNQPQH

size: NA
V: TRBV13
J: TRBJ2-7
CDR3: ASSFQGSVSYEQY

size: once
V: TRBV9
J: TRBJ2-1
CDR3: ASSDHPVYYNEQF

size: NA
V: TRBV27
J: TRBJ2-1
CDR3: ASSLVFKSSYNEQF

size: NA
V: TRBV5-6
J: TRBJ2-7
CDR3: ASSLSGFHEQY

size: NA
V: TRBV5-6
J: TRBJ2-2
CDR3: ASSLGVAGNTGELF

size: NA
V: TRBV4-3
J: TRBJ1-5
CDR3: ASSHDRFTNQPQH

size: NA
V: TRBV7-8
J: TRBJ2-5
CDR3: ASSLAPSGSGLETQY

size: NA
V: TRBV30
J: TRBJ2-1
CDR3: AWRERLAESNEQF

size: NA
V: TRBV7-9
J: TRBJ2-7
CDR3: ASSFGSGVDEQY

size: NA
V: TRBV7-2
J: TRBJ1-1
CDR3: ASSFLGVVNTEAF